This entry describes one T cell receptor beta chain. This sample is drawn from a study of blood T cell repertoires in COVID-19. Germline CDR1 is SGHVS and CDR2 is FQNEAQ. The CDR3 totals 17 residues. The J segment lost 0 bases and the V segment lost 2 bases, leaving 9 bases of the junction unmatched. Under the authors' procedure: Amplified reference gene primers provided the basis for estimating nucleated cell counts. Only in-frame clones appear in the TCRdb table, and some are missing; sequencing was by immunoSEQ multiplex PCR. The V and J calls and clone size are taken from that table; D and trimming were inferred from the DNA. The sample records roughly 330,000 clones, about 90% being singletons.

The clonotype was recovered from a woman between 25 and 40 years old who had recovered from COVID-19. The chain has TRBV7-8 and TRBJ2-7; 8 positions match TRBD1. The sequencing sample was made of PBMCs or T cells enriched from blood (not recorded which). CDR3 DNA: TGTGCCAGCAGCTTAATAGGGACAGGCGCTATCTCCTACGAGCAGTACTTC. Translation gives CASSLIGTGAISYEQYF.